This T cell receptor beta chain was recovered during a study of blood T cell repertoires in COVID-19. The junction had 15 bases not matched to a gene; V was cut back by 4 bases and J by 4 bases. The CDR3 is 17 amino acids. In germline, CDR1 is SQVTM, CDR2 ANQGSEA. Using immunoSEQ multiplex PCR, the repertoire was profiled, and TCRdb retains in-frame clones only, with some absent. Of more than 80,000 clones listed, approximately 88% were seen once; the top ten hold around 29%. The TCR sequence derives from a woman older than 75 with active or convalescent COVID-19. This sequence joins TRBV29-1 and TRBJ2-3, with 9 bases lining up with TRBD2. The specimen sequenced was peripheral blood. The CDR3 bases are TGCAGCGTTGGGCTAGCGGGGCGCGGGGGGTTCGCAGATACGCAGTATTTT. Residues: CSVGLAGRGGFADTQYF.